This T cell receptor (beta chain) is drawn from a study of shared clonotypes between healthy human individuals. TCRdb's copy holds only in-frame clones and misses some; the assay was immunoSEQ multiplex PCR. The data hold a few million clones, with about 94% observed a single time. The CDR3 extends over 14 amino acids. V lost 5 bases, J lost 0 bases, and 11 bases lay in between. Germline V gene sequence: CDR1 LNHDA, CDR2 SQIVND (reference sequence). The chain carries TRBV19 and TRBJ2-7; D is ambiguous. The material sequenced was naive CD4+ T cells sorted from blood. Subset of the sample: CD45RA+ positively selected. The clonotype comes from a man aged 18 to 29 in good health. The CDR3 reads CASSLRLSSYEQYF. DNA of the CDR3: TGTGCCAGTAGTTTGCGGTTAAGCTCCTACGAGCAGTACTTC.